Described below is a single T cell receptor beta chain sequence and its context. There are many counts of this clone. No antigen is known for it. No base quality information exists; no much larger clone differs at one position. Related bone marrow donors provided peripheral blood samples on the day of marrow donation. Peripheral blood and bone marrow mononuclear cells were isolated by Ficoll-Hypaque density centrifugation and were cryopreserved. This entry comes from a study of T cells after posttransplantation cyclophosphamide (dated by TCRdb to 2016 to 2018). The study in broad terms: The study tracked T cell repertoire reconstitution by TRB sequencing after myeloablative bone marrow transplantation using posttransplantation cyclophosphamide as GVHD prophylaxis. Public TRB sequences were searched against a database of over 3,600 sequences associated with responses to pathogens, tumor antigens, self-antigens and alloantigens. TRB sequencing was also done on up to about 3 additional blood samples from 2 to 5.2 years after transplant in 3 patients, and on pretransplant blood from several patients. Because TRA and TRB clonality correlated tightly in 8 to 10 samples, the subsequent TCR analyses were limited to TRB only. Samples from about 33 PTCy-treated patients and approximately 15 related bone marrow donors of those patients were subjected to antigen receptor sequencing. Blood from every one of the 30 to 40 PTCy patients who had 1-year posttransplant specimens underwent TRB sequencing.

After removal of 3 bases from V and 5 bases from J, the junction retains 20 bases not matched to a gene. The CDR3 goes from the cysteine to the phenylalanine over 19 residues. Only CDR3 DNA remains: 57 bases, in frame from the first base. CDR1 SGHTA and CDR2 FQGTGA are derived from the germline V gene. TRB sequencing was run on genomic DNA with either the immunoSEQ assay at survey resolution or the hsTCRB kit. In the authors' own workflow: The immunoSEQ software was used for initial read processing, and the LymphoSeq R package was used for repertoire analyses. For each TRB dataset, clonality was calculated as 1 minus normalized Shannon entropy, and the Gini coefficient was computed as well. To infer phenotypes in unsorted samples, TRB sequences from sorted subsets of the recipient or donor were mapped onto the unsorted samples of the same recipient. The table was pulled from immuneACCESS by TCRdb, which kept in-frame rearrangements only. Such tables lose some clones; where checked, under half of the loss comes from unresolved V genes, and the rest has no known cause. D and trimming were read from the DNA, whereas the V and J calls and clone size are those reported in that table. The table gives 35,000 to 40,000 clones for this sample, with none occurring only once. The ten largest account for more than 2% of the sample.

Paper-wide results and their limitations: Across approximately 45 patients, TRB clonality was highly associated with recipient CMV seropositivity and CMV reactivation, and diversity in PTCy patients was similar to diversity in CNI/methotrexate controls. Donor-recipient similarity was low at 1-2 months but increased during the first year, and donor CD8+ memory clones often dominated later blood repertoires. The TRB repertoires of T cells infiltrating skin or the GI tract showed only limited overlap with the TRB repertoires found in blood.

This TCR came from a man aged 50-59 years in good health, CMV-negative, and a related stem cell transplant donor. Sequencing was performed on PBMCs. The chain is encoded by TRBV7-3 joined to TRBJ2-7, with 9 junctional bases fitting TRBD2. The CDR3 protein: CASSLDAYSLAGPFDEQYF. Read as DNA, the sequence is TGTGCCAGCAGCTTGGACGCTTACTCTCTAGCGGGGCCCTTCGACGAGCAGTACTTC.